Below, 24 T cell receptor beta chains from the same sample are listed, as sequenced in a study of T-cell reconstitution after alpha-beta-depleted transplantation in children. Study results and limitations: Once a year had passed after transplant, T-cell counts and diversity came mostly from newly produced T cells.

The TCRbeta library was prepared with unique molecular identifiers. TCRdb analysed the PCR reads with MiXCR anew, one entry per CDR3 protein. In the table there are 330,000 or so distinct CDR3 sequences, over 7% of which are singletons. The antigens these receptors bind are not known. Sequences were derived from peripheral blood, sampled 360 days after TCRalphabeta/CD19-depleted stem cell transplant. These receptors were taken from a female patient aged 2 to 10 who had a stem cell transplant for Fanconi anemia, so the T cells may come from the graft donor.

There are many counts of this clonotype. The chain links TRBV19 to TRBJ2-3; 8 bases fit TRBD2. V lost 4 bases, J lost 5 bases, and 8 bases stayed unmatched. CDR1 LNHDA and CDR2 SQIVND come from the germline V gene (reference sequence). The length of the CDR3 is 15 residues. The CDR3 protein is CASSNVGLGEDTQYF. The DNA for the CDR3 is TGTGCCAGTAGTAACGTGGGACTAGGTGAAGATACGCAGTATTTT.

This clonotype was picked up many times. The V gene is TRBV20-1, the J gene TRBJ2-5; 8 bases line up with TRBD2. The CDR3 spans 16 residues. V lost 0 bases and J lost 2; bases outside the gene matches: 8. Germline V gene sequence: CDR1 DFQATT, CDR2 SNEGSKA (reference sequence). CDR3 in DNA: TGCAGTGCTAGAGATCCGGCGGGAGGTCTACAAGAGACCCAGTACTTC. Translating it yields CSARDPAGGLQETQYF.

Ten or more counts support this clonotype. V usage is TRBV5-1 and J usage is TRBJ2-7; D gene unclear. Germline V CDR1 and CDR2: SGHRS, YFSETQ. This CDR3 spans 14 amino acids. The germline V and J ends were trimmed by 1 base and 0 bases, with 8 bases remaining between them. CDR3 nucleotide sequence: TGCGCCAGCAGCTTGCCAGAGAGCTCCTACGAGCAGTACTTC. Its protein is CASSLPESSYEQYF.

This clonotype was found a few times. The chain uses TRBV20-1 and TRBJ2-4, with a weak D call TRBD2 (5 bases). CDR1 DFQATT and CDR2 SNEGSKA come from the germline V gene (reference sequence). Between the trimmed V and J ends, which lost 2 bases and 2 bases, there was a span of 19 bases. This CDR3 is 17 amino acids long. The CDR3 spells CSARRKRGEWTKNIQYF. The CDR3 DNA reads as TGCAGTGCTAGAAGAAAGCGTGGGGAGTGGACCAAAAACATTCAGTACTTC.

The CDR3 DNA sequence: TGTGCCAGCTCACAGTTTACTAGCGGGACATTTCTTAGCACAGATACGCAGTATTTT. Translating gives CASSQFTSGTFLSTDTQYF. The V call is TRBV18, the J call TRBJ2-3, with 10 positions matching TRBD2. V was clipped by 4 bases and J by 0 bases; unmatched bases: 13. CDR1 is KGHSH and CDR2 is LQKENI in the germline V gene. This CDR3 is 19 amino acids long.

This clonotype was seen many times. V is TRBV12-3 or TRBV12-4 and J is TRBJ1-5, with D perhaps matching TRBD1 (5 bases). The CDR3 loop spans 13 amino acids. The ends were cut back, 8 bases at V and 7 bases at J, with 15 bases in the middle. The CDR3 coding sequence is TGTGCCAGCCGGGGGGGAGAGGAGCAGCCCCAGCATTTT. The encoded protein is CASRGGEEQPQHF.

This rearrangement joins TRBV20-1 to TRBJ2-4; 11 positions match TRBD2. V was clipped by 8 bases and J by 0 bases; unmatched bases: 12. This CDR3 contains 17 residues. CDR1 is DFQATT, CDR2 SNEGSKA, per germline (reference sequence). The CDR3 loop reads CSSILAGDLLAKNIQYF. DNA for the CDR3: TGCAGTTCAATACTAGCGGGGGATCTCTTAGCCAAAAACATTCAGTACTTC.

This clonotype appeared many times. V usage is TRBV12-3 or TRBV12-4 and J usage is TRBJ1-1, with D perhaps matching TRBD1 (5 bases). The CDR3 spans 13 residues. V was pared by 5 bases and J by 3 bases, with 10 bases between. As DNA, the CDR3 is TGTGCCAGCAGTAGCGGGGGATACACTGAAGCTTTCTTT. Translating gives CASSSGGYTEAFF.

The rearrangement uses TRBV7-8 and TRBJ2-2; D is uncertain. Germline CDR1 SGHVS, CDR2 FQNEAQ. The ends were cut back, 3 bases at V and 2 bases at J, with 10 bases in the middle. The length of the CDR3 is 15 residues. This CDR3 reads CASSLVVPNTGELFF. The CDR3 DNA follows: TGTGCCAGCAGCTTGGTGGTACCCAACACCGGGGAGCTGTTTTTT.

A word on this clonotype: The junction differs from germline at one of its ends, possibly a read error. The V gene is TRBV20-1, the J gene TRBJ2-5; D may be TRBD1 or TRBD2 (5 bases each). Germline CDR1 reads DFQATT; CDR2 reads SNEGSKA (reference sequence). The CDR3 runs 10 residues. DNA for the CDR3: TGCAGTGCTAGAGTGCCAGGGACGGACTTC. Its translation: CSARVPGTDF.

The rearrangement uses TRBV6-1 and TRBJ2-2; 10 positions agree with TRBD2. From germline, CDR1 is MNHNS and CDR2 SASEGT. The CDR3 has 15 residues. Trimming took 7 bases from V and 8 from J; bases not matched to a gene: 10. The CDR3 sequence: CASTKTSGLYGELFF. In DNA form, the CDR3 reads TGTGCCAGCACGAAGACTAGCGGGTTATATGGGGAGCTGTTTTTT.

This clonotype was observed many times. The J gene is TRBJ2-7, the V gene TRBV5-1; TRBD1 might be the D (6 bases). Trimming shortened V by 0 bases and J by 5 bases, and 9 bases separated the two germline ends. The CDR3 runs 13 residues. Germline V CDR1 and CDR2: SGHRS, YFSETQ. The CDR3 bases are TGCGCCAGCAGCTTGGTATACAGGGACGAGCAGTACTTC. Residues: CASSLVYRDEQYF.

This clonotype was observed at least ten times. As DNA, the CDR3 is TGCAGCGTTGAATCGGGACAGGGGGCGTTTGGCTACACCTTC. The encoded protein is CSVESGQGAFGYTF. The chain is built from TRBV29-1 and TRBJ1-2; 12 bases fit TRBD1. V dropped 2 bases and J dropped 7; count of bases not matched to a gene: 5. The V gene's germline CDR1 is SQVTM and CDR2 ANQGSEA. The CDR3 runs to 14 residues. Full variable domain (remainder filled in from reference TRBV29-1 and TRBJ1-2): SAVISQKPSRDICQRGTSLTIQCQVDSQVTMMFWYRQQPGQSLTLIATANQGSEATYESGFVIDKFPISRPNLTFSTLTVSNMSPEDSSIYLCSVESGQGAFGYTFGSGTRLTVV.

This clonotype was seen a few times. The chain is built from TRBV11-2 and TRBJ2-5; perhaps TRBD2 as D (6 bases). CDR3 length: 16 amino acids. V lost 3 bases and J lost 2, with 16 bases in between. The germline gives CDR1 SGHAT, CDR2 FQNNGV. The CDR3 DNA reads as TGTGCCAGCAGCTTTCCGCCGGGACTTGGGCAAGAGACCCAGTACTTC. It translates to CASSFPPGLGQETQYF.

The chain joins TRBV6-1 to TRBJ2-7; D not certain. Trimming stripped 7 bases from V and 3 bases from J, with 16 bases between. The V gene's germline CDR1 is MNHNS and CDR2 SASEGT. The CDR3 covers 14 residues. This chain's CDR3 is CASILAPTVYEQYF. The CDR3 nucleotides are TGTGCCAGCATCTTGGCACCCACCGTCTACGAGCAGTACTTC.

Ten or more counts support this clonotype. The chain has TRBV7-9 and TRBJ2-1; D is perhaps TRBD2 (6 bases). CDR3 length: 16 amino acids. The germline V gene has CDR1 SEHNR and CDR2 FQNEAQ (reference sequence). The V and J ends lost 1 base and 8 bases respectively, with 18 bases between them. CDR3 residues: CASSLVPSALGDEQFF. In nucleotides, the CDR3 is TGTGCCAGCAGCTTAGTGCCTAGCGCCTTGGGGGATGAGCAGTTCTTC.

This clonotype was recorded a few times. The CDR3 DNA sequence: TGTGCCAGCAGCTTAGGGGTCCGGGGGCTCCTTTATGGCTACACCTTC. Amino acid sequence: CASSLGVRGLLYGYTF. V and J are TRBV11-2 and TRBJ1-2; D perhaps matches TRBD1 (6 bases). Germline CDR1 reads SGHAT; CDR2 reads FQNNGV. There are 16 residues in the CDR3. The V and J ends lost 1 base and 5 bases respectively, with 17 bases between them.

The chain recombines TRBV4-3 with TRBJ1-3; D is ambiguous. This CDR3 has 15 residues. The V end lost 0 bases, the J end lost 4 bases, and 10 bases lay between the germline ends. Germline V lookup: CDR1 LGHNA, CDR2 YSLEER. Here the CDR3 reads CASSQDVGSGNTIYF. The DNA for the CDR3 is TGCGCCAGCAGCCAAGATGTCGGGTCCGGAAACACCATATATTTT.

This clonotype was detected ten times or more. The V call is TRBV4-2, the J call TRBJ2-1; tentative D call: TRBD2 (7 bases). Germline V gene lookup returns CDR1 LGHNA and CDR2 YNFKEQ. Trimming pared 1 base from V and 0 bases from J, leaving 10 bases between. This CDR3 has 16 amino acids. This CDR3 reads CASSQAGDYSYNEQFF. CDR3 bases: TGTGCCAGCAGCCAAGCAGGGGACTACTCCTACAATGAGCAGTTCTTC.

This clonotype was observed at least ten times. The chain employs TRBV4-2 and TRBJ1-2, with TRBD1 matching 8 bases. Trimming cost V 4 bases and J 2 bases; bases outside gene matches: 6. Germline V gives CDR1 LGHNA, CDR2 YNFKEQ. There are 15 residues in the CDR3. The CDR3 is CASSPGGRGNYGYTF. The DNA of the CDR3 is TGTGCCAGCAGCCCAGGGGGCAGGGGCAACTATGGCTACACCTTC.

Remarks on this clonotype: This may come from a read error, since a much larger clone is one base off. The genes are TRBV5-1 and TRBJ2-5; TRBD1 aligns across 7 bases. The CDR3 spans 15 residues. The V gene's germline CDR1 is SGHRS and CDR2 YFSETQ. V gave up 4 bases and J gave up 1 base; unmatched junction bases: 7. The CDR3, as DNA: TGCGCCAGCAGCACGGGACAGCTTGTCCAAGAGACCCAGTACTTC. This gives the protein CASSTGQLVQETQYF.

This clonotype was detected a few times. V and J are TRBV5-1 and TRBJ2-7; tentative D call: TRBD2 (6 bases). Germline V gene lookup returns CDR1 SGHRS and CDR2 YFSETQ. There are 15 residues in the CDR3. V lost 7 bases and J lost 1, with 18 bases in between. CDR3 region: CASHPRRGRSYEQYV. The DNA of the CDR3 is TGCGCCAGCCACCCCCGGCGGGGTAGATCCTACGAGCAGTACGTC.

In this sample, this clonotype turned up a few times. The chain has TRBV20-1 and TRBJ1-2, with TRBD1 as a possible D gene (5 bases). V was cut by 6 bases and J by 8 bases, with 16 bases left in between. The CDR3 is made up of 12 amino acids. Germline assignment: CDR1 DFQATT and CDR2 SNEGSKA (reference sequence). CDR3: CSASDSPSGYTF. In nucleotides, the CDR3 is TGCAGTGCCTCCGACAGCCCTAGCGGCTACACCTTC.

As regards this clonotype: A read error may produce the germline difference seen at one junction end. The rearrangement uses TRBV6-5 and TRBJ1-2, with 8 bases lining up with TRBD1. There are 15 residues in the CDR3. Germline V gene sequence: CDR1 MNHEY, CDR2 SVGAGI. Here the CDR3 reads CANSWGPGGANGYTF. CDR3 nucleotide sequence: TGTGCCAACAGTTGGGGCCCAGGGGGCGCAAATGGCTACACCTTC.